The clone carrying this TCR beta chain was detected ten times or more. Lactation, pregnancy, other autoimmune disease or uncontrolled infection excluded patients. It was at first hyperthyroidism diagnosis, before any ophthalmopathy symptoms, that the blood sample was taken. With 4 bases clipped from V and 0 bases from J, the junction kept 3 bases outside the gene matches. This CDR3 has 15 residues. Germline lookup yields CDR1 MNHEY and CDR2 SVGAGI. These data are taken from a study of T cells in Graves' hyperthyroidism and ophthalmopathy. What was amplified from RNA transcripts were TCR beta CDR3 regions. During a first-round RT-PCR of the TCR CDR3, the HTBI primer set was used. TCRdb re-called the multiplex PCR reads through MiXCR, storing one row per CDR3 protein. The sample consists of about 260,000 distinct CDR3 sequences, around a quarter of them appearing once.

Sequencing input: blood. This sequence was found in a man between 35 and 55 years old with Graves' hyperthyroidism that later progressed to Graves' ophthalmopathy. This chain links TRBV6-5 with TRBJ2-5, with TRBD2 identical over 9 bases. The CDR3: CASSFAGGYQETQYF. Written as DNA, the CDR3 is TGTGCCAGCAGTTTTGCGGGAGGGTACCAAGAGACCCAGTACTTC.